The clone carrying this T cell receptor (beta chain) was found once. This CDR3 contains 14 residues. V shed 0 bases and J shed 4 bases, with 10 bases lying between them. The V gene's germline CDR1 is GTSNPN and CDR2 SVGIG (reference sequence). Assay: immunoSEQ multiplex PCR; the TCRdb copy retains only in-frame clones and omits some. The sample shows more than 200,000 clones, 80% to 90% of them seen only once. The data belong to a study of blood T cell repertoires in COVID-19. The TCR comes from a woman in her 30s who had recovered from COVID-19. V and J are TRBV30 and TRBJ1-5; D remains ambiguous. Sample: PBMCs or T cells enriched from blood (not recorded which). The CDR3 here is CAWSVGRRNQPQHF. The DNA of the CDR3 is TGTGCCTGGAGTGTGGGCAGGCGTAATCAGCCCCAGCATTTT.